The clone carrying this T cell receptor (beta chain) was counted ten times or more. The data stem from a study of T-cell reconstitution after alpha-beta-depleted transplantation in children. Construction of the TCRbeta library involved unique molecular identifiers. MiXCR, run by TCRdb on the PCR reads, gives a single entry per CDR3 protein. Here the sample spans around 78,000 distinct CDR3 sequences, 6% to 8% being singletons. The CDR3 is 17 residues long. The V gene end was trimmed by 2 bases and the J gene end by 3 bases; junction bases not matched to a gene: 8. Per the germline V gene, CDR1 is SGHDT and CDR2 is YYEEEE.

This clonotype originated in a human donor who donated a stem cell graft to a child with acute lymphoblastic leukemia. This specimen consisted of PBMCs from the stem cell graft donor, obtained from the stem cell graft. V and J are TRBV5-6 and TRBJ2-2; 9 bases match TRBD1. The CDR3 sequence is CASSFLHGQGYTGELFF. The CDR3 coding sequence is TGTGCCAGCAGCTTTCTGCATGGACAGGGGTACACCGGGGAGCTGTTTTTT.